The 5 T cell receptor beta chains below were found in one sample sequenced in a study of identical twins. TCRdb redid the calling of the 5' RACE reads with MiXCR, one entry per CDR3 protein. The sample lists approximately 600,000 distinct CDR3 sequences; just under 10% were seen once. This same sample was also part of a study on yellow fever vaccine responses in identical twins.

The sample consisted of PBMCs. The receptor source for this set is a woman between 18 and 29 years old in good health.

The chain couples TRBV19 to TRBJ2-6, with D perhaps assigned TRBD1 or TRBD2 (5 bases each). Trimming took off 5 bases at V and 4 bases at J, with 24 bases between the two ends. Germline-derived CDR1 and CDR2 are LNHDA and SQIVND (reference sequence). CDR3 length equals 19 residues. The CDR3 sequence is CASSAYRDQQRLGANVLTF. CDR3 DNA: TGTGCCAGTAGTGCTTACCGGGACCAGCAGAGGTTGGGGGCCAACGTCCTGACTTTC.

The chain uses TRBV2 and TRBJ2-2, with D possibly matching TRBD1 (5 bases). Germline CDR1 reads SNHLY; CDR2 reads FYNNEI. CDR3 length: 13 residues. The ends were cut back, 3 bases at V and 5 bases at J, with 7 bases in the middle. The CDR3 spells CASSDGATGELFF. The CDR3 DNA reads TGTGCCAGCAGTGATGGGGCGACCGGGGAGCTGTTTTTT.

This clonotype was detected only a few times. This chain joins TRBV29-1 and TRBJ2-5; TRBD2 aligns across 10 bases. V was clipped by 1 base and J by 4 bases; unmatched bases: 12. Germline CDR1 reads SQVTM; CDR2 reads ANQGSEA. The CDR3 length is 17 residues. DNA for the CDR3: TGCAGCGTTGAAGCGTCATTGGCTAGCGGGGGTGCAGAGACCCAGTACTTC. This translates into CSVEASLASGGAETQYF.

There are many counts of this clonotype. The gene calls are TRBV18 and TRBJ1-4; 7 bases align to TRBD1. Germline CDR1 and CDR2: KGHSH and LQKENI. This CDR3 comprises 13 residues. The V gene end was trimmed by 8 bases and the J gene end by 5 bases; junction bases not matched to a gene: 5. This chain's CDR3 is CASSPDRNEKLFF. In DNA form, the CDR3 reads TGTGCCAGCAGCCCGGACAGGAATGAAAAACTGTTTTTT.

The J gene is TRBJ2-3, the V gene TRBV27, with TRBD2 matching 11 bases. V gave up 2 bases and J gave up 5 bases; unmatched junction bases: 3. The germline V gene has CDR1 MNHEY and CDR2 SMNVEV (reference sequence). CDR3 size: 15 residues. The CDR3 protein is CASSLLAGGVDTQYF. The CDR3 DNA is TGTGCCAGCAGTTTACTAGCGGGGGGCGTAGATACGCAGTATTTT.